A selection of T cell receptor beta chains follows, all from one sample in a study of human T cells and chemical hapten exposure. TCRdb independently ran MiXCR on the 5' RACE reads; one entry per CDR3 protein. Of approximately 81,000 distinct CDR3 sequences in the sample, approximately 7.7% were seen once. These receptors all come from a male donor in good health. Both conserved end residues are part of each CDR3. The D gene is left open where the match is weak. Some rows have no size entry. The others give once, few or many, or a class for an expanded clone.

d_call: TRBD1
j_call: TRBJ2-1
v_call: TRBV6-6
clone_size: many
cdr3_aa: CASTGQGIDEQFF
cdr3_nt: TGTGCAAGCACAGGACAGGGGATTGATGAGCAGTTCTTC

d_call: NA
j_call: TRBJ2-2
v_call: TRBV5-4
clone_size: many
cdr3_aa: CASSPRTANTGELFF
cdr3_nt: TGTGCCAGCAGCCCCCGGACAGCGAACACCGGGGAGCTGTTTTTT

d_call: TRBD1
j_call: TRBJ2-7
v_call: TRBV6-1
clone_size: many
cdr3_aa: CASSGKKDRNHEQYF
cdr3_nt: TGTGCCAGCAGTGGAAAAAAGGACAGGAACCACGAGCAGTACTTC

d_call: NA
j_call: TRBJ2-5
v_call: TRBV21-1
clone_size: many
cdr3_aa: CASNEKKRGHRETQYF
cdr3_nt: TGTGCCAGCAACGAGAAAAAGAGGGGGCATCGAGAGACCCAGTACTTC

d_call: TRBD2
j_call: TRBJ2-7
v_call: TRBV4-2
clone_size: NA
cdr3_aa: CASSQEAIAGGKEQYF
cdr3_nt: TGTGCCAGCAGCCAAGAAGCTATAGCGGGGGGGAAAGAGCAGTACTTC

d_call: NA
j_call: TRBJ2-5
v_call: TRBV14
clone_size: few
cdr3_aa: CASSPLYGTQYF
cdr3_nt: TGTGCCAGCAGCCCCCTATACGGGACCCAGTACTTC

d_call: TRBD1
j_call: TRBJ2-1
v_call: TRBV5-4
clone_size: few
cdr3_aa: CASSLALQGPGEQFF
cdr3_nt: TGTGCCAGCAGCTTGGCCTTACAGGGGCCGGGTGAGCAGTTCTTC

d_call: NA
j_call: TRBJ1-2
v_call: TRBV5-1
clone_size: few
cdr3_aa: CASRLASSYGYTF
cdr3_nt: TGCGCCAGCAGACTAGCCTCAAGCTATGGCTACACCTTC

d_call: NA
j_call: TRBJ1-5
v_call: TRBV28
clone_size: NA
cdr3_aa: CASSLIADNQPQHF
cdr3_nt: TGTGCCAGCAGTTTAATCGCAGACAATCAGCCCCAGCATTTT

d_call: NA
j_call: TRBJ1-2
v_call: TRBV6-5
clone_size: few
cdr3_aa: CASSSLGVLNYGYTF
cdr3_nt: TGTGCCAGCAGCTCCCTTGGGGTCTTGAACTATGGCTACACCTTC